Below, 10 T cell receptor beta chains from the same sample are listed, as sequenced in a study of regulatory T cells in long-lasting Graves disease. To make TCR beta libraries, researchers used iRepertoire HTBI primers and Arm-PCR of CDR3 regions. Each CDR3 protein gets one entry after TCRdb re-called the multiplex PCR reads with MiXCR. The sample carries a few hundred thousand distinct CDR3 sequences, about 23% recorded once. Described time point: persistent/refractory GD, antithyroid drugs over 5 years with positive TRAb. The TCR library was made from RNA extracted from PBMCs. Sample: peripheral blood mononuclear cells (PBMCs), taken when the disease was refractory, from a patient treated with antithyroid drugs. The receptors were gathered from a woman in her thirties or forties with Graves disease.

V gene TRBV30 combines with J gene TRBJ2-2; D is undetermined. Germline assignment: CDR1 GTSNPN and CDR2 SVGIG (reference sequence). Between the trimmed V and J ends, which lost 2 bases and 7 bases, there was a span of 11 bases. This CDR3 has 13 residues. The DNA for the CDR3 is TGTGCCTGGAGTCTCGGACGCGTCGGGGAGCTGTTTTTT. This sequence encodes CAWSLGRVGELFF.

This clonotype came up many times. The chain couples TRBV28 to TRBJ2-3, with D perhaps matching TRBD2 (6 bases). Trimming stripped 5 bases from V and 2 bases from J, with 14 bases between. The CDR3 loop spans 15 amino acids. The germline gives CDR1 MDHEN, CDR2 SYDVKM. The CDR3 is CASSPQGLLTDTQYF. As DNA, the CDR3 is TGTGCCAGCAGTCCTCAGGGACTCCTCACAGATACGCAGTATTTT.

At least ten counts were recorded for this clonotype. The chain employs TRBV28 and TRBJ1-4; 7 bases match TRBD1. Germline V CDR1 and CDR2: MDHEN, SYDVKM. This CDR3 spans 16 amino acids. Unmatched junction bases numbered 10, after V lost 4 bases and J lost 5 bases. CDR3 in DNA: TGTGCCAGCAGTTCACAACAGGGGTTTGAGAATGAAAAACTGTTTTTT. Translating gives CASSSQQGFENEKLFF.

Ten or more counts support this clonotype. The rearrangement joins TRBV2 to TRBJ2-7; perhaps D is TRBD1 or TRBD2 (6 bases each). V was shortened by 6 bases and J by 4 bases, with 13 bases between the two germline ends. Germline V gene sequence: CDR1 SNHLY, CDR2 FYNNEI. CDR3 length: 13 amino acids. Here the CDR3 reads CASRAGHLYEQYF. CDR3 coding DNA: TGTGCCAGCAGGGCGGGACACTTGTACGAGCAGTACTTC. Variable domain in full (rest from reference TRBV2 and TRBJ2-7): EPEVTQTPSHQVTQMGQEVILRCVPISNHLYFYWYRQILGQKVEFLVSFYNNEISEKSEIFDDQFSVERPDGSNFTLKIRSTKLEDSAMYFCASRAGHLYEQYFGPGTRLTVT.

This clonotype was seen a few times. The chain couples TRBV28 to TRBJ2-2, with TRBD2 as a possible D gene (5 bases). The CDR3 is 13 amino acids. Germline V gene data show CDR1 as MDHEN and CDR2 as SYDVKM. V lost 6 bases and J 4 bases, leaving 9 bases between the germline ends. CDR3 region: CASRPGTTGELFF. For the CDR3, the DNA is TGTGCCAGCAGACCGGGAACCACCGGGGAGCTGTTTTTT.

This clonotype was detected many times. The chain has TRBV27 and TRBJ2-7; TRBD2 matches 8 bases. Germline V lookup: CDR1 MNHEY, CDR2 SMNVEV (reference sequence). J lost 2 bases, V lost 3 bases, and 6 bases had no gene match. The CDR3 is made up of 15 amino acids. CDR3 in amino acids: CASSFGLAGTYEQYF. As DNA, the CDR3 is TGTGCCAGCAGTTTTGGGCTAGCGGGCACCTACGAGCAGTACTTC.

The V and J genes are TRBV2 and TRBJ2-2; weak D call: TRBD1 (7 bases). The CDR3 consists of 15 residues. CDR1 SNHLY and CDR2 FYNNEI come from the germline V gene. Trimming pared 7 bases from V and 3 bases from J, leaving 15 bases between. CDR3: CASTGGGMDTGELFF. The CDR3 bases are TGTGCCAGCACAGGGGGAGGAATGGACACCGGGGAGCTGTTTTTT.

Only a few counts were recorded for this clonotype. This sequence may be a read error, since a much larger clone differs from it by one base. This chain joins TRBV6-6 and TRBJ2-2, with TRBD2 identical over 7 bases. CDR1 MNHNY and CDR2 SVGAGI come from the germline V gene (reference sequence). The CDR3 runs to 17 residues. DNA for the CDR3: TGTGCCAGCAGTTACTCGAGGCCGGGAGGCAGGAACGGGGGGCTGTTTTTT. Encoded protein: CASSYSRPGGRNGGLFF.

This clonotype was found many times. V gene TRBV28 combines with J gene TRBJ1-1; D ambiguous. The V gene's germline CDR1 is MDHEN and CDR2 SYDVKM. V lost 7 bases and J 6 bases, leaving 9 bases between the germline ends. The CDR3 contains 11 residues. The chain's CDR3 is CASTRWAEAFF. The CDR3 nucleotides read TGTGCCAGCACCCGATGGGCTGAAGCTTTCTTT.

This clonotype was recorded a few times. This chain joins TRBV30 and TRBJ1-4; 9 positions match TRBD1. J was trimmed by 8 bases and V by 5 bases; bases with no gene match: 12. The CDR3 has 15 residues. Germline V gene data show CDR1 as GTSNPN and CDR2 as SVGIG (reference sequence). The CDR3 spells CAWGPGTGSREKLFF. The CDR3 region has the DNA TGTGCCTGGGGACCAGGGACAGGGTCGAGGGAAAAACTGTTTTTT.